Listed below are T cell receptor beta chains from one sample, sequenced in a study of shared clonotypes between healthy human individuals. TCRdb keeps only in-frame clones here, not all; method: immunoSEQ multiplex PCR. Altogether 660,000 or so clones are present, roughly 96% being singletons, with the ten largest covering about 0.11%. Sequenced material: naive CD8+ T cells sorted from blood. Receptors originate from a woman in her twenties or thirties in good health. The CDR3 runs from the conserved cysteine through the conserved F or W. The order of the fields is D gene, V gene, clone size, J gene, CDR3 DNA, CDR3 protein. A D gene is named only where the DNA matches it firmly. Clone size is given for some rows only: seen once, a few or many times, or a class if the clone is expanded.

NA,TRBV6-5,NA,TRBJ2-7,TGTGCCAGCAGTCCCACCTTCAGGGCCTACGAGCAGTACTTC,CASSPTFRAYEQYF
TRBD2,TRBV7-8,NA,TRBJ2-2,TGTGCCAGCAGCTTTTTGGCGGGAGGGCCTTTCCCCGGGGAGCTGTTTTTT,CASSFLAGGPFPGELFF
TRBD1,TRBV11-2,NA,TRBJ1-1,TGTGCCAGCAGCTTAGTCCCGGGACAGGGGACTTCTGCTGAAGCTTTCTTT,CASSLVPGQGTSAEAFF
NA,TRBV7-9,once,TRBJ2-2,TGTGCCAGCAGCTTAGGCAGGGAAGACGGGGAGCTGTTTTTT,CASSLGREDGELFF
NA,TRBV29-1,NA,TRBJ2-1,TGCAGCCTCTACGAAGACGGAGGCCCCTACAATGAGCAGTTCTTC,CSLYEDGGPYNEQFF
TRBD1,TRBV27,once,TRBJ1-1,TGTGCCAGCAGTTCAGGGGGCACTGAAGCTTTCTTT,CASSSGGTEAFF
NA,TRBV2,NA,TRBJ2-2,TGTGCCAGCAGTGAATCGACTTTGGCCGGGGAGCTGTTTTTT,CASSESTLAGELFF
TRBD1,TRBV28,NA,TRBJ2-7,TGTGCCAGCCTCGGACAGGGAACTAGGGAAGCCTACGAGCAGTACTTC,CASLGQGTREAYEQYF
NA,TRBV27,NA,TRBJ2-1,TGTGCCAGCAGTTTTGTAGGGGGGGATGAGCAGTTCTTC,CASSFVGGDEQFF
NA,TRBV14,NA,TRBJ1-6,TGTGCCAGCAAGGGGGTTACGGCACCCCTCCACTTT,CASKGVTAPLHF
TRBD2,TRBV6-5,NA,TRBJ2-3,TGTGCCAGCAGTCAGCTAGCGGGAGGCGGGGATACGCAGTATTTT,CASSQLAGGGDTQYF
TRBD2,TRBV11-2,NA,TRBJ2-2,TGTGCCAGCAGCCCGACAGAGCGGGAGATAACCGGGGAGCTGTTTTTT,CASSPTEREITGELFF
NA,TRBV28,NA,TRBJ1-1,TGTGCCAGCAGTTTCAGGACAGCTCTCATGACTGAAGCTTTCTTT,CASSFRTALMTEAFF
TRBD2,TRBV2,NA,TRBJ2-1,TGTGCCAGCACCCAGATAGAGACTAGCGGGAGAGGGAACAATGAGCAGTTCTTC,CASTQIETSGRGNNEQFF
NA,TRBV7-6,NA,TRBJ2-5,TGTGCCAGCAGCCAAGGAGGGGGGACTGGAGAGACCCAGTACTTC,CASSQGGGTGETQYF
NA,TRBV4-1,NA,TRBJ2-7,TGCGCCAGCAGCCAAGTTGGCGTATCCGGGGAAGCCTACGAGCAGTACTTC,CASSQVGVSGEAYEQYF
TRBD1,TRBV28,NA,TRBJ1-5,TGTGCCAGCTCCTACCCCGGGACAGGGGTAGGGTGGCCCCAGCATTTT,CASSYPGTGVGWPQHF
NA,TRBV6-6,NA,TRBJ2-1,TGTGCCAGCAGTTACGGACGAGAGCAGTTCTTC,CASSYGREQFF
TRBD1,TRBV27,NA,TRBJ2-2,TGTGCCATTCGACAGGGGTACACCGGGGAGCTGTTTTTT,CAIRQGYTGELFF
NA,TRBV5-6,NA,TRBJ2-1,TGTGCCAGCAGAAGGGACGCTTACTACAATGAGCAGTTCTTC,CASRRDAYYNEQFF
NA,TRBV21-1,NA,TRBJ1-2,TGTGCCAGCAGCAAAACTTTGGGTCAGAACTATGGCTACACCTTC,CASSKTLGQNYGYTF
TRBD2,TRBV19,NA,TRBJ2-1,TGTGCCAGCCGTACCGGGACTAGCGGGATTGGTGAGCAGTTCTTC,CASRTGTSGIGEQFF
TRBD1,TRBV28,NA,TRBJ1-5,TGTGCCACCCACTGGACAGGGATCGATCAGCCCCAGCATTTT,CATHWTGIDQPQHF
TRBD1,TRBV19,NA,TRBJ2-7,TGTGCCAGTAGCACGCCAGGGACAGCCTACGAGCAGTACTTC,CASSTPGTAYEQYF
NA,TRBV30,NA,TRBJ2-4,TGTGCCTGGAGTTTAGGAGTTTCGGGACATCTAAACATTCAGTACTTC,CAWSLGVSGHLNIQYF
NA,TRBV7-6,NA,TRBJ2-7,TGTGCCAGCAGCTCCCTCGGGGAGACCTACGAGCAGTACTTC,CASSSLGETYEQYF
TRBD2,TRBV27,NA,TRBJ2-7,TGTGCCAGCAGTTACGGGACTAGCGACTACGAGCAGTACTTC,CASSYGTSDYEQYF
NA,TRBV29-1,NA,TRBJ2-7,TGCAGCGTTATATTTGTAGAAGCCGGGAACTACGAGCAGTACTTC,CSVIFVEAGNYEQYF
NA,TRBV7-9,NA,TRBJ2-2,TGTGCCAGCAGCTTAGTTCGGGGAATCGGGGAGCTGTTTTTT,CASSLVRGIGELFF
TRBD1,TRBV28,NA,TRBJ2-7,TGTGCCAGCAGCGGACAGGGGGACTATGACTACGAGCAGTACTTC,CASSGQGDYDYEQYF
TRBD1,TRBV6-1,NA,TRBJ2-7,TGTGCCAGCAGTTTGGACAGGGGGGGATACGAGCAGTACTTC,CASSLDRGGYEQYF
NA,TRBV7-9,NA,TRBJ1-2,TGTGCCAGCAGCTTGTTAAAGACTAACTATGGCTACACCTTC,CASSLLKTNYGYTF
TRBD2,TRBV28,NA,TRBJ2-7,TGTGCCAGCAGTCCCATCCTAGCGGGAGGTTCCGAGCAGTACTTC,CASSPILAGGSEQYF
TRBD2,TRBV13,NA,TRBJ2-7,TGTGCCAGCAGCTTACGGACTAGCGTGGCACCCGAGCAGTACTTC,CASSLRTSVAPEQYF
NA,TRBV5-1,NA,TRBJ2-3,TGCGCCAGCAGCTTGGGAGACTCTACAGATACGCAGTATTTT,CASSLGDSTDTQYF
NA,TRBV27,NA,TRBJ2-3,TGTGCCAGCAGTAGGGCAGATACGCAGTATTTT,CASSRADTQYF
NA,TRBV6-4,NA,TRBJ1-1,TGTGCCAGGGGTCCCTTTTTTAGTGGGTACACTGAAGCTTTCTTT,CARGPFFSGYTEAFF
NA,TRBV29-1,NA,TRBJ1-2,TGCAGCGCAACTACCGACAGCTATGGCTACACCTTC,CSATTDSYGYTF
TRBD2,TRBV5-8,once,TRBJ2-3,TGTGCCAGCAGCTCGCGGACTAGCGTAAGCACAGATACGCAGTATTTT,CASSSRTSVSTDTQYF
TRBD1,TRBV5-1,NA,TRBJ2-7,TGCGCCAGCAGCACGACAGGGTCCGAGCAGTACTTC,CASSTTGSEQYF
NA,TRBV6-5,NA,TRBJ1-1,TGTGCCAGCAGTTACCTGGGGGCGAACACTGAAGCTTTCTTT,CASSYLGANTEAFF
NA,TRBV7-8,NA,TRBJ2-2,TGTGCCAGCAGCTTAAACTTCCGGCTACCGAACACCGGGGAGCTGTTTTTT,CASSLNFRLPNTGELFF
NA,TRBV5-4,NA,TRBJ1-1,TGTGCCAGCAGCTTCGGGGGGCTTGGGGCTTTCTTT,CASSFGGLGAFF
NA,TRBV6-5,NA,TRBJ2-1,TGTGCCAGCAGTCACGGGTTGAGCTCCTACAATGAGCAGTTCTTC,CASSHGLSSYNEQFF
NA,TRBV27,NA,TRBJ2-3,TGTGCCAGCAGTTTAATTAATACAGATACGCAGTATTTT,CASSLINTDTQYF
TRBD1,TRBV13,NA,TRBJ2-4,TGTGCCAGCAGCACTGATGGGACAGGGCTCGCCAAAAACATTCAGTACTTC,CASSTDGTGLAKNIQYF
NA,TRBV6-5,NA,TRBJ1-1,TGTGCCGGAACCGGTAGTCCGAACACTGAAGCTTTCTTT,CAGTGSPNTEAFF
NA,TRBV30,NA,TRBJ2-5,TGTGCCTGGAGTGGACGATTGGGAGAGACCCAGTACTTC,CAWSGRLGETQYF
NA,TRBV29-1,NA,TRBJ2-1,TGCAGCGGTTCAGTCTACAATGAGCAGTTCTTC,CSGSVYNEQFF
NA,TRBV29-1,NA,TRBJ1-2,TGCAGCGTTGAAGGAGGCCGGGTTCGGAGCTATGGCTACACCTTC,CSVEGGRVRSYGYTF
NA,TRBV2,NA,TRBJ2-2,TGTGCCAGCAGTGAACCAGGAGGGCAGGGTTTCACCGGGGAGCTGTTTTTT,CASSEPGGQGFTGELFF
NA,TRBV5-8,NA,TRBJ1-1,TGTGCCAGCAGCTTGGATTCGGGTGGCCCTGAAGCTTTCTTT,CASSLDSGGPEAFF
NA,TRBV28,once,TRBJ2-2,TGTGCCAGCAGAGAGGGTGAAGGGGAGCTGTTTTTT,CASREGEGELFF